The subject of this entry is one T cell receptor (beta chain). Its antigen is still unknown. One base away there is no much larger clone; base qualities are not given. Library creation used the immunoSEQ multiplex PCR assay. For the multiplex PCR, a mixture combining 60 forward primers for TCR Vbeta segments and 13 reverse primers for TCR Jbeta segments was used. A multiplex PCR assay on genomic DNA amplified the CDR3 region of rearranged TCR beta genes. The amplified TCR beta libraries were sequenced on the Illumina HiSeq System as 87-base-pair reads. From the authors' description of their analysis: In a later analysis, tens of millions of unique TCR beta chains were counted across the approximately 620 repertoires, and around 10 million of these chains were shared by at least two donors. To remove PCR and sequencing errors, raw reads were error-corrected and collapsed into unique sequences using a nearest-neighbor algorithm that merged closely related sequences. V, D and J gene segments were assigned by aligning CDR3 sequences to IMGT reference sequences. For a sequence to be retained, a match of at least six nucleotides to both a V gene segment and a J gene segment was required. Rearrangements were called productive when the CDR3 lacked stop codons and stayed in frame with V and J; all others were non-productive. Following IMGT convention, CDR3 was defined as the stretch from the second conserved V-encoded cysteine up to the conserved J-encoded phenylalanine. The earlier analysis of 587 of the donors excluded sequences that lacked an unambiguous match to a single V gene segment. An earlier analysis of 550 to 650 of the donors classified V segments as functional when productive rearrangements were above 56.7% and as segregating when the standard deviation between donors was above 5%. A statistical classification framework was developed to diagnose cytomegalovirus status using the catalog of TCR beta chain sequences. In a later analysis, TCR nucleotide sequences were compared against IMGT/GENE-DB human TR gene sequences so that V and J genes could be assigned. The TCRdist pipeline was used in a later analysis to assign CDR3 sequences and most-parsimonious VDJ recombination scenarios. In a later analysis, every TCR beta chain was defined by the combination of its CDR3 amino acid sequence and its V-gene family, and reads without a unique V-gene family were dropped. To address suspected cross-contamination and a sequencing artifact, a later analysis removed under 600 highly shared, low-generation-probability nucleotide sequences. A later analysis calculated a clonal expansion index for each public chain from normalized within-repertoire ranks of inferred template counts. A later analysis computed generation probabilities with a VDJ recombination model fitted to out-of-frame rearrangements, and checked the results against IGoR. A later analysis scored TCR-TCR, TCR-HLA and TCR-CMV co-occurrence with hypergeometric tests, applying a repertoire-size bias correction to TCR pairs. To estimate false discovery rates, a later analysis permuted the HLA or CMV assignments 20 times. In a later analysis, co-occurring TCRs were grouped using DBSCAN, with TCRdist sequence similarity added in when clustering inside HLA-allele-positive subsets. Co-occurrence clustering excluded repertoires with fewer than 30,000 or more than 120,000 public chains, plus five with anomalous nucleotide sharing. As stored in TCRdb, this immuneACCESS dataset retains in-frame rearrangements with V and J assigned. A fraction of the clones does not appear; measured against another copy, unresolved V genes explain less than half of the discrepancy, and the remainder lacks a known reason. V, J and clone size are taken as reported in that table, and D and trimming were inferred from the DNA itself. This sample lists about 180,000 clones; around 74% were detected once. Of the sample, 2.5% to 3.5% falls within the top ten clones.

This specimen comes from a study of cytomegalovirus exposure and HLA in healthy donors (dated 2017 in TCRdb). Describing the broader study: In an earlier analysis of about 560 of the donors, 276 Gb of sequence data and 100 million or so unique TCR beta sequences from 150 million to 200 million T cells were reported. Every discovery cohort repertoire had been produced on one sequencing platform. Using immunosequencing, the study profiled T cell repertoires from around 670 subjects and related those repertoires to cytomegalovirus serostatus. Rather than drawing on any new phenotypic data, the later analysis identified candidate immune exposures from TCR beta sequences and the way those sequences occurred across donors. A separate validation cohort of about 110 different subjects was used in addition to the roughly 700-subject first cohort. To decide whether each TCR beta V gene segment behaved as functional or pseudogenic, an earlier analysis of fewer than 750 of the donors relied on high-throughput TCR beta sequencing. Alongside the repertoire data, information on donor age, sex, ethnicity and CMV serostatus was compiled. High-throughput TCR immunosequencing, statistical association of individual TCRs with disease status, and machine learning were combined to predict cytomegalovirus infection status. The study was designed to test whether signatures of past pathogen exposure could be identified by cataloging public T cell receptors. Five DR-DQ haplotypes were treated as single units for association and clustering because of strong linkage in the cohort. Around 300 gigabases of sequencing data and 70 million to 100 million unique TCR sequences were included in an early release covering about 700 HLA-typed donors. Class I and class II HLA loci were covered by the typing at four-digit resolution. The number of donors typed differed by locus, with about 629-630 for A, B, C, DRB1 and DQB1, approximately 500 for DQA1, over 600 for DPA1, and 472 for DPB1. Genome-wide SNP genotypes for about three fifths of the roughly 700 donors were used in a later genetic analysis, which treated that subset as a discovery cohort. A later analysis re-examined previously published TCR beta repertoires from more than 650 donors and added high-resolution HLA genotyping to investigate patterns of TCR occurrence. Among roughly 400 genotyped donors of the cohort, an average of approximately 240,000 unique TCR beta nucleotide sequences was sequenced per donor, of which about 19% were non-productive. Among the approximately 430 genotyped donors, around 81% belonged to the genetic ancestry cluster associated with self-reported Caucasian donors.

Overall results and qualifications from the work: The classifier was reported to diagnose cytomegalovirus status with high specificity and sensitivity in both the original and validation cohorts. A later genetic analysis reported fewer N-insertions in productive TCRs among donors in an Asian-associated ancestry cluster than the roughly 620-donor mean. Most CMV-associated TCR beta chains appeared to be HLA-restricted in a later analysis, and the HLA associations seemed to be driven largely by CMV exposure. In a later analysis, the rate of TCR association differed among HLA loci, with DRB1 alleles having the most associated TCRs and HLA-C alleles having the fewest. CMV serostatus was the only immune exposure information available for the cohort. In a later analysis, around 17,000 TCR beta sequences were associated with specific HLA alleles at a false discovery rate of 0.05. HLA typing was unavailable for some donors at each locus, so association tests used only the typed subset. Strong co-occurrence of HLA alleles, especially DR and DQ, made assigning TCR associations to individual alleles difficult. In an earlier analysis of roughly 500 of the donors, most TCR beta V segments appeared in productive rearrangements about 87% or about 30% of the time, broadly matching IMGT annotations. Some IMGT-functional V segments, including TRBV6-2 and TRBV6-3, could not be told apart with the 87-base-pair reads, so those segments were excluded. Linkage disequilibrium might explain the correlated functional status among segregating V segments, but an unknown experimental factor could not be ruled out. An association between a missense DCLRE1C variant and V-gene and J-gene trimming of TCR beta chains was found in a later genetic analysis and replicated in an independent cohort. In vitro tests confirmed that three of the cytomegalovirus-associated TCR beta chains recognize cytomegalovirus antigens. It was suggested by the authors that the approach could potentially be generalized to other disease states and immunological phenotypes. A further reported finding was that TCR beta sequences accurately predicted the HLA-A and HLA-B alleles for most subjects in the first cohort. A cluster of highly shared sequence variants was judged likely to represent a technical artifact of the sequencing pipeline. The earlier analysis of some 540 of the donors excluded 15 to 20 rarely observed V segments, including chromosome 9 orphons, because counts were too low. Across donors, most TCR sequences were observed very rarely, whereas some public TCRs were present in many individuals. Roughly uniform sequencing depth across donors was assumed in presence/absence analyses, although this assumption may not hold. This cohort had only TCR beta chains sequenced, and the lack of alpha or paired-chain data limited which features could be detected. The study listed 150 to 200 TCR beta chains as associated with cytomegalovirus. Compared with equally common non-associated chains, HLA-associated TCR beta chains in a later analysis were more clonally expanded and had lower generation probabilities. Several of the top co-occurrence clusters appeared to be linked to parvovirus B19, influenza, CMV and Epstein-Barr virus, according to a later analysis.

In total, 630 or so healthy bone marrow donors made up the cohort. At the time of sampling, all cohort members were nominally healthy, though unrecorded immune exposures were likely present. The donor was CMV seronegative and was included in the group of a few hundred seronegative cohort members. A peripheral blood sample was provided by each donor, and peripheral blood mononuclear cells were used for TCR beta sequencing. Genomic DNA extraction from the blood cell samples was performed with the Qiagen DNeasy Blood Extraction Kit. The V end gives up 4 bases and the J end 8 bases, leaving 8 bases in the junction not matched to a gene. Taken from cysteine to phenylalanine, the CDR3 has 14 residues. Of the read, only the CDR3 DNA is kept; its 42 bases are in frame from base 1. Via the germline V gene (reference sequence), CDR1 is MNHEY and CDR2 SMNVEV.

The sample consisted of PBMCs. The rearranged segments are TRBV27 and TRBJ2-7; 10 bases in the junction line up with TRBD1. The sequence derives from a male donor in good health and CMV-seronegative. The CDR3 region has the sequence CASSSRTGGSKQYF. The DNA reads as follows: TGTGCCAGCAGTTCCAGGACAGGGGGTAGCAAGCAGTACTTC.